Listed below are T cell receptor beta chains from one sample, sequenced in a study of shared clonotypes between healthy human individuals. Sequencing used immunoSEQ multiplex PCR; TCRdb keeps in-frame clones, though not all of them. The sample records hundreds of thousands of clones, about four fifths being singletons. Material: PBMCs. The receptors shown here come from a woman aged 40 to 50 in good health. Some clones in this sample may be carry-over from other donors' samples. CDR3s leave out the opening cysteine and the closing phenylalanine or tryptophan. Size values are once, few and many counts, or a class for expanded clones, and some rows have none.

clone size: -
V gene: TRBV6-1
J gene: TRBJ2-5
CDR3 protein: ASKEDNQETQY

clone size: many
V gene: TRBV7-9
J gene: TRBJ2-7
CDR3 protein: ASSLGQGRNEQY

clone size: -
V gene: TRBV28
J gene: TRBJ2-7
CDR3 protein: ASSALKRGPSYEQY

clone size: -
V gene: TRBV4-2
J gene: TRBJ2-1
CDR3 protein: ASSQVGVSYNEQF

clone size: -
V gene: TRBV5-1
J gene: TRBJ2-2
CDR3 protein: ASSLSAGGPTGELF

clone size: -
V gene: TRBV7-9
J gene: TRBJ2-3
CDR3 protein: ASSLGQGAGGSDTQY

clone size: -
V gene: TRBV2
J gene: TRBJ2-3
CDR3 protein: ASRDRTDTQY

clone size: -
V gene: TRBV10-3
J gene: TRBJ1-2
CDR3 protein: AISESKLGGWKDGYT

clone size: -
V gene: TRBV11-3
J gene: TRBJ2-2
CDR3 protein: ASSLQGITGELF

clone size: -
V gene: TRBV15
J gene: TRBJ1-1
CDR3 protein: ATAAGPNTEAF

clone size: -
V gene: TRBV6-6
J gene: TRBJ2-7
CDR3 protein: ASSYWAGYEQY

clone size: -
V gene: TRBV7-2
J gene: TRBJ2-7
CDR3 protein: ASSLDGTLDEQY